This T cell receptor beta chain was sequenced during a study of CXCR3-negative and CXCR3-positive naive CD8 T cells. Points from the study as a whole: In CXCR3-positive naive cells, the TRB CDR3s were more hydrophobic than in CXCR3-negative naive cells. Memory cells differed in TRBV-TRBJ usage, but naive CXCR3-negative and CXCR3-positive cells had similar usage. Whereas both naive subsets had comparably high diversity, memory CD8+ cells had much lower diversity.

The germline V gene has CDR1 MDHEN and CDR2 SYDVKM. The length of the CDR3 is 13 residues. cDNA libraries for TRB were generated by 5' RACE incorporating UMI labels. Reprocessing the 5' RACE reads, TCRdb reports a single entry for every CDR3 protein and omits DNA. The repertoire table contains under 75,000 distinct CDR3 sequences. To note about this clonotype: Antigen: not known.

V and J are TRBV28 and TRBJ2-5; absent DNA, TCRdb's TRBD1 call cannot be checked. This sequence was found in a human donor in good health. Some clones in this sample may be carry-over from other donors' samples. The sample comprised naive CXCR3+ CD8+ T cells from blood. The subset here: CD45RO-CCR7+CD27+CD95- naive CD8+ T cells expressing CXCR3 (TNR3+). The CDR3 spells CASSWGALETQYF.